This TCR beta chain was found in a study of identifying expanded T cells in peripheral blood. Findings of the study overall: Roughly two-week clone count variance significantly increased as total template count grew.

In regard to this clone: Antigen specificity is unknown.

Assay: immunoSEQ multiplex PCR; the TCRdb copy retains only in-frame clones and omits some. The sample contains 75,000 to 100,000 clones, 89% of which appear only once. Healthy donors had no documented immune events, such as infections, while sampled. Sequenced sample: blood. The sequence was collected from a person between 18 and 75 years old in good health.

DNA of the CDR3: TGCGCCAGCAGCCGTCTCAAACTAATTAGCGGGGGGGCGGGTGAGCAGTACTTC. It specifies CASSRLKLISGGAGEQYF. The chain carries TRBV4-1 and TRBJ2-7; 11 bases agree with TRBD2. The V gene's germline CDR1 is MGHRA and CDR2 YSYEKL. This CDR3 contains 18 residues. After removal of 4 bases from V and 7 bases from J, the junction contained 18 bases not matched to a gene.